These 9 T cell receptor beta chains came from one sample sequenced in a study of T cells in Graves' hyperthyroidism and ophthalmopathy. The TCR beta CDR3 regions underwent amplification using RNA transcripts as the source. Initially, a first-round RT-PCR of the TCR CDR3 employed the HTBI primer set. Each CDR3 protein is one row after TCRdb ran MiXCR on the multiplex PCR reads. The sample has fewer than 700,000 distinct CDR3 sequences, roughly 17% seen once; the top ten hold 3.8%. The material sequenced was blood. The receptors derive from a woman in her twenties or thirties with Graves' hyperthyroidism.

This clonotype was observed a handful of times. As DNA, the CDR3 is TGTGCCAGCAGATCCAGCGGGAGAGGGGGCACCGGGGAGCTGTTTTTT. This gives the protein CASRSSGRGGTGELFF. The genes are TRBV7-9 and TRBJ2-2, with TRBD2 identical over 8 bases. Germline V gene lookup returns CDR1 SEHNR and CDR2 FQNEAQ (reference sequence). The CDR3 has 16 residues. J was trimmed by 4 bases and V by 6 bases; bases with no gene match: 10.

This clonotype has more than one count but fewer than ten. The gene calls are TRBV20-1 and TRBJ2-1; D is perhaps TRBD2 (6 bases). Germline lookup yields CDR1 DFQATT and CDR2 SNEGSKA (reference sequence). This CDR3 has 11 amino acids. With 5 bases removed from V and 10 bases from J, the gap between germline ends came to 12 bases. The CDR3 region has the DNA TGCAGTGCTGACCTAGGAGGGGAGCAGTTCTTC. Translated: CSADLGGEQFF.

This chain connects TRBV15 to TRBJ2-2, with a weak D call TRBD1 (6 bases). Trimming stripped 6 bases from V and 2 bases from J, with 10 bases between. The CDR3 loop spans 14 amino acids. Looked up from germline, CDR1 is LNHNV and CDR2 is YYDKDF (reference sequence). The CDR3 DNA reads as TGTGCCACCAGGGGACAACTTAACACCGGGGAGCTGTTTTTT. Amino acid sequence: CATRGQLNTGELFF.

This clonotype occurred many times. The genes are TRBV7-2 and TRBJ2-7; D call uncertain. Germline V gene data show CDR1 as SGHTA and CDR2 as FQGNSA. The CDR3 has 15 residues. Between the trimmed V and J ends, which lost 5 bases and 0 bases, there was a span of 14 bases. Here the CDR3 DNA reads TGTGCCAGCAGCCGCGGAGACTCGAGCTCCTACGAGCAGTACTTC. It translates to CASSRGDSSSYEQYF.

The sample holds many counts of this clonotype. The gene calls are TRBV6-1 and TRBJ1-1; 8 positions match TRBD1. After removal of 2 bases from V and 4 bases from J, the junction contained 3 bases not matched to a gene. This CDR3 has 14 residues. Per germline, CDR1 MNHNS and CDR2 SASEGT. The chain's CDR3 is CASSERTGPTEAFF. CDR3 nucleotides: TGTGCCAGCAGTGAAAGGACAGGGCCCACTGAAGCTTTCTTT.

Worth noting for this clonotype: This may arise from a read error, as a much more abundant clone is one base away. V and J are TRBV2 and TRBJ2-7, with a weak D call TRBD2 (5 bases). The CDR3 is made up of 13 amino acids. Germline CDR1 reads SNHLY; CDR2 reads FYNNEI. In nucleotides, the CDR3 is TGTGCCAGCAGTGCGGCGGGCATCTACGAGCGGTACTTC. Encoded protein: CASSAAGIYERYF. Based on the CDR3 plus reference TRBV2 and TRBJ2-7, the full variable domain is EPEVTQTPSHQVTQMGQEVILRCVPISNHLYFYWYRQILGQKVEFLVSFYNNEISEKSEIFDDQFSVERPDGSNFTLKIRSTKLEDSAMYFCASSAAGIYERYFGPGTRLTVT.

This clonotype appeared a few times. The chain carries TRBV6-5 and TRBJ2-2; 7 bases map to TRBD1. This CDR3 contains 16 residues. Germline CDR1 reads MNHEY; CDR2 reads SVGAGI. With V trimmed by 2 bases and J by 6 bases, 9 bases remained unmatched. The CDR3 DNA reads TGTGCCAGCAGTTACCCCGGGACAGCAAACGCCGGGGAGCTGTTTTTT. Translating it yields CASSYPGTANAGELFF.

This clonotype came up many times. The chain is built from TRBV2 and TRBJ1-2; maybe TRBD1 (6 bases). Trimming stripped 3 bases from V and 6 bases from J, with 11 bases between. Germline V gene data show CDR1 as SNHLY and CDR2 as FYNNEI. This CDR3 has 13 amino acids. The CDR3: CASSDRAGDGYTF. CDR3 nucleotides: TGTGCCAGCAGTGATAGGGCAGGGGATGGCTACACCTTC.

Many counts were recorded for this clonotype. This chain joins TRBV30 and TRBJ2-2; 10 nucleotides align to TRBD2. Germline CDR1 is GTSNPN and CDR2 is SVGIG (reference sequence). This CDR3 is built from 16 residues. V was pared by 3 bases and J by 4 bases, with 8 bases of the junction left unmatched. CDR3 coding DNA: TGTGCCTGGAGCACACTAGCGGGACCGGTCACCGGGGAGCTGTTTTTT. It codes for CAWSTLAGPVTGELFF.